The 21 T cell receptor beta chains below come from one sample, sequenced in a study of post-analysis software for immune sequencing data. Findings of the study overall: Among roughly 5 TRBV segments more frequent in patients than controls were TRBV5-6, TRBV5-1 and TRBV20-1.

No antigen has been identified for these receptors. Unique molecular identifiers were carried by the TCR beta cDNA libraries. TCRdb reanalysed the PCR reads using MiXCR and keeps one entry per CDR3 protein. The table has about 560,000 distinct CDR3 sequences, about 40% seen once; the top ten hold 1.5% to 2%. Sequences were obtained from blood. All receptors come from a girl aged 5-17 years with multiple sclerosis.

In this sample, this clonotype turned up many times. The gene calls are TRBV29-1 and TRBJ2-1; 10 bases are shared with TRBD2. Germline V gene data show CDR1 as SQVTM and CDR2 as ANQGSEA. CDR3 length: 15 amino acids. The V gene end was trimmed by 6 bases and the J gene end by 0 bases; junction bases not matched to a gene: 5. CDR3 DNA: TGCAGCGTCGCACTAGCGGGAAGCTCCTACAATGAGCAGTTCTTC. Translating gives CSVALAGSSYNEQFF.

Only a few counts were recorded for this clonotype. The chain carries TRBV25-1 and TRBJ2-2, with D perhaps TRBD2 (5 bases). The CDR3 contains 14 residues. Germline V gene lookup returns CDR1 MGHDK and CDR2 SYGVNS. V was clipped by 1 base and J by 5 bases, with 8 bases between them. CDR3 residues: CASSEWSGTGELFF. DNA of the CDR3: TGTGCCAGCAGTGAATGGTCGGGGACCGGGGAGCTGTTTTTT.

This clonotype was counted between two and nine times. The genes are TRBV7-2 and TRBJ2-5; 10 bases are shared with TRBD2. The CDR3 has 15 amino acids. Germline assignment: CDR1 SGHTA and CDR2 FQGNSA. V lost 5 bases and J lost 4; bases outside the gene matches: 7. DNA for the CDR3: TGTGCCAGCAGCAGCGGGAGGGCCATCTCAGAGACCCAGTACTTC. This encodes CASSSGRAISETQYF.

This chain uses TRBV12-3 or TRBV12-4 with TRBJ2-1, with 8 positions matching TRBD2. The CDR3 is 16 residues long. V was clipped by 6 bases and J by 10 bases; unmatched bases: 17. For the CDR3, the DNA is TGTGCCAGCAGAGGCCCCGGGACTAGACGTATCAACGAGCAGTTCTTC. Translated: CASRGPGTRRINEQFF.

The CDR3 DNA sequence: TGCAGTGCCCGGACAGGGGAGGCCCACGAGCAGTACTTC. It yields the protein CSARTGEAHEQYF. V is TRBV20-1 and J is TRBJ2-7, with 9 bases identical to TRBD1. The V segment lost 6 bases and the J segment 5 bases; nucleotides outside the gene matches: 8. Germline V CDR1 and CDR2: DFQATT, SNEGSKA (reference sequence). The CDR3 consists of 13 residues.

Notes on this clonotype: One end of the junction is discordant with germline, which a read error may explain. V and J are TRBV6-1 and TRBJ2-2; D call uncertain. CDR3 size: 13 residues. Germline V gene lookup returns CDR1 MNHNS and CDR2 SASEGT. The DNA for the CDR3 is TGTGCCAGCAGGACAACGAACGCCGGGGAGCTGTTTTTT. Residues: CASRTTNAGELFF.

Details on this clonotype: Germline is not matched at one junction end, which may reflect a read error. In DNA form, the CDR3 reads TGCGCCAGCAGCCAAGTAGGAGGGGGACTAGCGGGAGGTAGTGAGCGGTTCTTC. This gives the protein CASSQVGGGLAGGSERFF. This rearrangement joins TRBV4-1 to TRBJ2-1, with 15 positions matching TRBD2. The CDR3 runs 18 residues. Germline V lookup: CDR1 MGHRA, CDR2 YSYEKL.

The V gene is TRBV29-1, the J gene TRBJ1-1; D possibly corresponds to TRBD1 (5 bases). Germline V gives CDR1 SQVTM, CDR2 ANQGSEA. Trimming took off 3 bases at V and 11 bases at J, with 19 bases between the two ends. The CDR3 runs 13 residues. This chain's CDR3 is CSVETPGEGVAFF. In DNA, the CDR3 is TGCAGCGTTGAGACCCCCGGGGAAGGGGTGGCTTTCTTT.

The V and J genes are TRBV5-1 and TRBJ1-4, with D possibly TRBD1 on 5 matching bases. The germline V and J ends were trimmed by 3 bases and 6 bases, with 12 bases remaining between them. Germline values: CDR1 SGHRS, CDR2 YFSETQ. This CDR3 has 14 amino acids. The CDR3, as DNA: TGCGCCAGCAGCTCCGACGGGACGGATGAAAAACTGTTTTTT. It translates to CASSSDGTDEKLFF.

CDR3 DNA sequence: TGCAGTGCTAGAGGAGGGTCTACCCTGGGTCTTGAGCAGTTCTTC. It translates to CSARGGSTLGLEQFF. The J gene is TRBJ2-1, the V gene TRBV20-1; possibly TRBD2 for D (5 bases). Deletions cut 1 base from V and 9 bases from J, with 19 bases between. The germline CDR1 and CDR2 sequences are DFQATT and SNEGSKA (reference sequence). CDR3 length: 15 amino acids.

In this sample, this clonotype turned up a few times. CDR3 loop: CASSRTSGRATDTQYF. For the CDR3, the DNA is TGTGCCAGCAGTAGGACTAGCGGGAGGGCCACAGATACGCAGTATTTT. This sequence joins TRBV2 and TRBJ2-3; 15 bases are a match to TRBD2. Germline loops: CDR1 SNHLY, CDR2 FYNNEI. This CDR3 is 16 amino acids long. V was clipped by 5 bases and J by 2 bases; unmatched bases: 2.

About this clonotype: A much larger clone differs from this one at a single base, so this may be a read error. V usage is TRBV12-3 or TRBV12-4 and J usage is TRBJ1-4; D is unresolved. The CDR3 loop spans 14 amino acids. The CDR3: CAGRPNRHNEKLFF. The CDR3, as DNA: TGTGCCGGCAGGCCAAACAGACATAATGAAAAACTGTTTTTT.

The rearrangement joins TRBV6-6 to TRBJ2-7, with D perhaps TRBD1 or TRBD2 (6 bases each). CDR1 and CDR2 from the germline V gene are MNHNY and SVGAGI (reference sequence). The CDR3 length is 16 residues. V gave up 6 bases and J gave up 1 base, with 19 bases separating them. CDR3 nucleotide sequence: TGTGCCAGCAGCCCCCTGGTCGGGGGCGTTTCCTACGAGCAGTACTTC. This sequence encodes CASSPLVGGVSYEQYF.

The rearrangement uses TRBV10-1 and TRBJ2-3; D not certain. CDR1 and CDR2 from the germline V gene are WNHNN and SYGVQD (reference sequence). The CDR3 consists of 13 residues. The V and J ends lost 2 bases and 2 bases respectively, with 5 bases between them. Written as DNA, the CDR3 is TGCGCCAGCAGTGAGACCTTCACAGATACGCAGTATTTT. This gives the protein CASSETFTDTQYF.

The sample holds a few counts of this clonotype. The V gene is TRBV5-1, the J gene TRBJ2-5; 9 bases line up with TRBD1. The ends lost 0 bases at V and 4 bases at J; junction bases unmatched: 10. The CDR3 consists of 17 residues. CDR1 is SGHRS, CDR2 YFSETQ, per germline. CDR3 in DNA: TGCGCCAGCAGCTTGGTTCGGGACAGGGAAAACCCAGAGACCCAGTACTTC. Translating it yields CASSLVRDRENPETQYF.

The V and J genes are TRBV5-1 and TRBJ2-1; D unresolved. This CDR3 spans 15 amino acids. Germline V lookup: CDR1 SGHRS, CDR2 YFSETQ. Trimming pared 1 base from V and 0 bases from J, leaving 8 bases between. In DNA form, the CDR3 reads TGCGCCAGCAGCTTGCGGATACCCTCCTACAATGAGCAGTTCTTC. Amino acid sequence: CASSLRIPSYNEQFF.

This clonotype was picked up a small number of times. The rearrangement uses TRBV25-1 and TRBJ1-6; D perhaps matches TRBD1 (6 bases). The CDR3 runs to 18 residues. Trimming shortened V by 1 base and J by 8 bases, and 21 bases separated the two germline ends. Germline assignment: CDR1 MGHDK and CDR2 SYGVNS. Here the CDR3 DNA reads TGTGCCAGCAGTGAATCTTCACTCCCGGGGACAAAGGATTCACCCCTCCACTTT. Its protein product is CASSESSLPGTKDSPLHF.

This clonotype was detected only a few times. The chain recombines TRBV10-3 with TRBJ1-6; D might be TRBD1 (5 bases). The CDR3 loop spans 13 amino acids. Per germline, CDR1 ENHRY and CDR2 SYGVKD. Written as DNA, the CDR3 is TGTGCGACTTCGCGGGGGATGAATTCACCCCTCCACTTT. This translates into CATSRGMNSPLHF.

Only a few counts were recorded for this clonotype. The chain has TRBV6-6 and TRBJ2-3, with D unclear. The V gene lost 6 bases and the J gene lost 6 bases, with 10 bases spanning the gap. The CDR3 sequence is 12 residues long. Germline V lookup: CDR1 MNHNY, CDR2 SVGAGI (reference sequence). CDR3 nucleotides: TGTGCCAGCAGCGCTATTGTCGATACGCAGTATTTT. Its protein product is CASSAIVDTQYF.

This chain uses TRBV7-9 with TRBJ2-4, with TRBD2 matching 7 bases. The J call may not be correct, given that the DNA end is closer to TRBJ2-7. The CDR3 totals 14 residues. Germline CDR1 reads SEHNR; CDR2 reads FQNEAQ (reference sequence). In DNA, the CDR3 is TGTGCCAGCAGCTTCCGGGGGGAGGGGCACGAGCAGTACTTC. Translated: CASSFRGEGHEQYF.

The chain joins TRBV6-5 to TRBJ2-3; D assignment may be TRBD1 or TRBD2 (5 bases each). The CDR3 sequence is 11 residues long. V was clipped by 5 bases and J by 8 bases, with 8 bases between them. CDR1 and CDR2 (germline): MNHEY, SVGAGI. The CDR3 region has the DNA TGTGCCAGCAGTCATGGGGGTACGCAGTATTTT. Translating it yields CASSHGGTQYF.